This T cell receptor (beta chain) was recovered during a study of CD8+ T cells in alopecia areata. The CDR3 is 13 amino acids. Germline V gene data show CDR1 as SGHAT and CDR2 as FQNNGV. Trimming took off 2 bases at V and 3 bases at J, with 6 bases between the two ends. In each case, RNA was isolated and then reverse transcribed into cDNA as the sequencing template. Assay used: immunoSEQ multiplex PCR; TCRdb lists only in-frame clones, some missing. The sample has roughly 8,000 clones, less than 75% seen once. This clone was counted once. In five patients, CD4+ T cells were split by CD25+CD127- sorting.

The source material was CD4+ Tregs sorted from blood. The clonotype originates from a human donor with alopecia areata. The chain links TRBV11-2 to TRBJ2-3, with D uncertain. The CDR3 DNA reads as TGTGCCAGCAGCTTACTACAAACAGATACGCAGTATTTT. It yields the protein CASSLLQTDTQYF.